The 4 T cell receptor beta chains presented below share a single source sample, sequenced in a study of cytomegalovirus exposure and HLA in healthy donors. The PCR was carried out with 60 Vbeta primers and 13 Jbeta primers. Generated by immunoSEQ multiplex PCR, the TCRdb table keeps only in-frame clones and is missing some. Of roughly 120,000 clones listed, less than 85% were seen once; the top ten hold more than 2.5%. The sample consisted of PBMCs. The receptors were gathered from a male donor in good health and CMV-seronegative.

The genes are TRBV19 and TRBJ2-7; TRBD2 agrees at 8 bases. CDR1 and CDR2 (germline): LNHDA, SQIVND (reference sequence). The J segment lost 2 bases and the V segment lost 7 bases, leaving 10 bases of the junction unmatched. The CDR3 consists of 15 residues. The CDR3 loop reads CASTPRGGQAYEQYF. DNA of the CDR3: TGTGCCAGTACCCCTCGGGGGGGCCAGGCCTACGAGCAGTACTTC.

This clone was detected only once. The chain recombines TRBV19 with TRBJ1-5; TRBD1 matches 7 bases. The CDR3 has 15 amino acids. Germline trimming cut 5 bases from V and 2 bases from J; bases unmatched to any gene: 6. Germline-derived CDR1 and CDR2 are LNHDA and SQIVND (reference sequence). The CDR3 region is CASSWTRGGNQPQHF. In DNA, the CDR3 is TGTGCCAGTAGTTGGACCAGGGGGGGCAATCAGCCCCAGCATTTT.

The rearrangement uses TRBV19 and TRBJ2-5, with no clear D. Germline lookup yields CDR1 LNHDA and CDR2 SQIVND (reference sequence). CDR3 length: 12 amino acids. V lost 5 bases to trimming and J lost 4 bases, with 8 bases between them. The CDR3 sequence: CASSAAPETQYF. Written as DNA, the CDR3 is TGTGCCAGTAGTGCGGCTCCAGAGACCCAGTACTTC. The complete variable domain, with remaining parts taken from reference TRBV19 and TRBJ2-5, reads DGGITQSPKYLFRKEGQNVTLSCEQNLNHDAMYWYRQDPGQGLRLIYYSQIVNDFQKGDIAEGYSVSREKKESFPLTVTSAQKNPTAFYLCASSAAPETQYFGPGTRLLVL.

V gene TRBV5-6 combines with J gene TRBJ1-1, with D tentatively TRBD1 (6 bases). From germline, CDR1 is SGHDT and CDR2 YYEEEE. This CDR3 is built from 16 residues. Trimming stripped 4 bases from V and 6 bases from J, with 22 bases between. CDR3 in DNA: TGTGCCAGCAGCCTGGGACACCTCCAAGGGAGCCCTGAAGCTTTCTTT. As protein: CASSLGHLQGSPEAFF.